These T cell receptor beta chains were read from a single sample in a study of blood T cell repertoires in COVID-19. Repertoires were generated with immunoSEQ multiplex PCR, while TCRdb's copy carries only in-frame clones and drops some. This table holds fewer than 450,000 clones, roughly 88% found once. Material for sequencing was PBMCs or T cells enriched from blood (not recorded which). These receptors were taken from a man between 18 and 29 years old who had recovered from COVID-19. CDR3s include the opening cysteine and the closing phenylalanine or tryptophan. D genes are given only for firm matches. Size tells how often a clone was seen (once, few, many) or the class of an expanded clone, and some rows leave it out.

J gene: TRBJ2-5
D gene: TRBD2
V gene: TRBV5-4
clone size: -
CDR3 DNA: TGTGCCAGCAGCTTAACTAGCGGGGCTGTCCAAGAGACCCAGTACTTC
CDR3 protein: CASSLTSGAVQETQYF

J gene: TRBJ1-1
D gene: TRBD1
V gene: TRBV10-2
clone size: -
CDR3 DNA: TGCGCCAGCAGTGAGGTGACAGGGATAGGCACTGAAGCTTTCTTT
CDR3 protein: CASSEVTGIGTEAFF

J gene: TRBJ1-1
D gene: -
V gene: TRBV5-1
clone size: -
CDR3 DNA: TGCGCCAGCTTTTCAGGTGTGAACACTGAAGCTTTCTTT
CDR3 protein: CASFSGVNTEAFF

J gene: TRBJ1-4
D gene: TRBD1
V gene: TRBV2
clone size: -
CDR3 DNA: TGTGCCAGCAGTCGGACAGGGCCGGGGGAAAAACTGTTTTTT
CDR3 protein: CASSRTGPGEKLFF

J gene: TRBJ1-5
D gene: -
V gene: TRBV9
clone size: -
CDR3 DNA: TGTGCCAGCAGCGTAGACGGGGGCAATCAGCCCCAGCATTTT
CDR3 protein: CASSVDGGNQPQHF

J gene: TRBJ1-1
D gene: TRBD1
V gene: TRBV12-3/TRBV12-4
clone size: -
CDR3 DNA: TGTGCCAGCACCCGGACAGGTAGCACTGAAGCTTTCTTT
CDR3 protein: CASTRTGSTEAFF

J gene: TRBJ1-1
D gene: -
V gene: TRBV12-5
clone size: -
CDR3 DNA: TGTGCTAGTGCCGGGGGGTTCACTGAAGCTTTCTTT
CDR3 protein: CASAGGFTEAFF

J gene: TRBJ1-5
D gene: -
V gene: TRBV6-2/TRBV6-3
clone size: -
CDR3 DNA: TGTGCCAGCAGTTACCGGACACTTAACCAGCCCCAGCATTTT
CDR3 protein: CASSYRTLNQPQHF

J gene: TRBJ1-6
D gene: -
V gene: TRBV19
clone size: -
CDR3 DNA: TGTGCCAGTAGTATGTACGGGGATTTTAATTCACCCCTCCACTTT
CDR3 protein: CASSMYGDFNSPLHF

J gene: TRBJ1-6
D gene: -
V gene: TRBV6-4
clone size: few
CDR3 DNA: TGTGCCAGCAGTGGAGGCGGTAATTCACCCCTCCACTTT
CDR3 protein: CASSGGGNSPLHF

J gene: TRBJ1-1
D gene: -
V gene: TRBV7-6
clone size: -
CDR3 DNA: TGTGCCAGCAGCTTAGTGGCAGGTACCCCAAGGAACACTGAAGCTTTCTTT
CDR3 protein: CASSLVAGTPRNTEAFF

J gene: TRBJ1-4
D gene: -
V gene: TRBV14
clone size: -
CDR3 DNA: TGTGCCAGCAGCCAAGTTACAGGGATGGGGGAAAAACTGTTTTTT
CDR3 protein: CASSQVTGMGEKLFF

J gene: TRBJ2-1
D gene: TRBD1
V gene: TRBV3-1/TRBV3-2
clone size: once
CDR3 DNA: TGTGCCAGCAGCCCTGGGACAGGGGGCTACAATGAGCAGTTCTTC
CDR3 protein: CASSPGTGGYNEQFF

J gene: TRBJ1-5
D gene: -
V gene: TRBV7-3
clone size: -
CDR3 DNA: TGTGCCAGCAGCTTTAGCGTTAATCAGCCCCAGCATTTT
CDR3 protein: CASSFSVNQPQHF

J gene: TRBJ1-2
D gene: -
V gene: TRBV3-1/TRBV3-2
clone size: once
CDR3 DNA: TGTGCCAGCAGCCAAGATAGGGCAGGGTATGGCTACACCTTC
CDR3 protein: CASSQDRAGYGYTF

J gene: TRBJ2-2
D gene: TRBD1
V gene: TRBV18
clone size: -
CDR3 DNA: TGTGCCAGCTCACCAGGGACAGGATGGGGGAACACCGGGGAGCTGTTTTTT
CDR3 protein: CASSPGTGWGNTGELFF

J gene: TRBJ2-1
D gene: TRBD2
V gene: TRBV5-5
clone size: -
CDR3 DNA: TGTGCCAGCAGACCCCGGGACTATGACGCGTCTGAGCAGTTCTTC
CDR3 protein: CASRPRDYDASEQFF

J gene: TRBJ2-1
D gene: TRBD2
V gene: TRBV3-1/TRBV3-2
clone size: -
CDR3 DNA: TGTGCCAGCAGCCGCGCTGGGGCGGGAGGCTCCTACAATGAGCAGTTCTTC
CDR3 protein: CASSRAGAGGSYNEQFF

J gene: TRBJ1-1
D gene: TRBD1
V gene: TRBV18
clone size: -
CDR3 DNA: TGTGCCAGCTCACCTAGACAGGGCCGGGAGACTGAAGCTTTCTTT
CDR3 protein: CASSPRQGRETEAFF

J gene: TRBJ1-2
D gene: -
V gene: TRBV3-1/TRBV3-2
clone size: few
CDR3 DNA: TGTGCCAGCAGCCAACTACAGGGTGCAAGTGGCTACACCTTC
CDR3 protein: CASSQLQGASGYTF

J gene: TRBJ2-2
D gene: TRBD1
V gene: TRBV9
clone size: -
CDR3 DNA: TGTGCCAGCAGCCCCGGACAGGGCCCCAACACCGGGGAGCTGTTTTTT
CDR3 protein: CASSPGQGPNTGELFF

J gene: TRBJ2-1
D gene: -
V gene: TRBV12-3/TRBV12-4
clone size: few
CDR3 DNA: TGTGCCAGCGGTCCCTCGGGCTACAATGAGCAGTTCTTC
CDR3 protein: CASGPSGYNEQFF

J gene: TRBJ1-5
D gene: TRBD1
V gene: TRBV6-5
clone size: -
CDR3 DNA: TGTGCCAGCAGTTACCGACAGGGGTATCAGCCCCAGCATTTT
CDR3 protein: CASSYRQGYQPQHF

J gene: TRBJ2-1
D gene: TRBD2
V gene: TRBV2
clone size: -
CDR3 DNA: TGTGCCAGCAGTGAAGCATGGCTAGCGGGAGTTAGCAATGAGCAGTTCTTC
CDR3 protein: CASSEAWLAGVSNEQFF

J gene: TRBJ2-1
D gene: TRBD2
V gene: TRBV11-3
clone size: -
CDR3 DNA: TGTGCCAGCAGCTTTACTAGCGGCCAATACAATGAGCAGTTCTTC
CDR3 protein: CASSFTSGQYNEQFF

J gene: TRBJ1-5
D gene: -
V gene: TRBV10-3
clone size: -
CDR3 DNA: TGTGCCACCCGATCCCCGCTGACAGATCAGCCCCAGCATTTT
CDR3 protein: CATRSPLTDQPQHF

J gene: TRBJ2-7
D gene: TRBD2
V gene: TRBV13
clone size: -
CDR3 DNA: TGTGCCAGCAGCTACAAGCGGGGCGATCTCTACGAGCAGTACTTC
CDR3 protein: CASSYKRGDLYEQYF

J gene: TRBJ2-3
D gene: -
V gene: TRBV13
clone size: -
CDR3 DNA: TGTGCCAGCAGTCCGCAGGTCGGAGATACGCAGTATTTT
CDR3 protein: CASSPQVGDTQYF

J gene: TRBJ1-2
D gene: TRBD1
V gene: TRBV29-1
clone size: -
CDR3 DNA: TGCAGCGTTTTGAGGGGGCAAGGCTACACCTTC
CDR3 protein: CSVLRGQGYTF

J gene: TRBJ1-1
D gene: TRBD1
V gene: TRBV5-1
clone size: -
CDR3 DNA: TGCGCCAGCAGCCAAGGGGGCGCGAGGACTGAAGCTTTCTTT
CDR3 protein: CASSQGGARTEAFF

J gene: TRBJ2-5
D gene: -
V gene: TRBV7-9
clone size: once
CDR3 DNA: TGTGCCAGCAGCTTCCACAGGGATCAAGAGACCCAGTACTTC
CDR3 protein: CASSFHRDQETQYF

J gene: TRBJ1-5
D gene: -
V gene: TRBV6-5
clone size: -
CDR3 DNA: TGTGCCAGCGGGAGGGGGGGGGACCAGCCCCAGCATTTT
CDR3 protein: CASGRGGDQPQHF

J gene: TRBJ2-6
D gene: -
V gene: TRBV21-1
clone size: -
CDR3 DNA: TGTGCCAGCGGTAACCGGGACAGGGCTCCCTACTCTGGGGCCAACGTCCTGACTTTC
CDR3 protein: CASGNRDRAPYSGANVLTF

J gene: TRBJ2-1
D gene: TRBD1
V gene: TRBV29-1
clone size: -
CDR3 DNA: TGCAGCGTTACTACAGGGGACCGAAATTCCTACAATGAGCAGTTCTTC
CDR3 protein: CSVTTGDRNSYNEQFF

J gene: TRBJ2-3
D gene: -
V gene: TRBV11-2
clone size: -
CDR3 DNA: TGTGCCAGCAGCCCTCGGGGAGATACGCAGTATTTT
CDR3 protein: CASSPRGDTQYF

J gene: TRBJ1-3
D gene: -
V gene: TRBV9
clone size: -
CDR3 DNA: TGTGCCAGCAGCGTAGACTCTTTGTATGGAAACACCATATATTTT
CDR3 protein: CASSVDSLYGNTIYF

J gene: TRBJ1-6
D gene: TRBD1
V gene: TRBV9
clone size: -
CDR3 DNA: TGTGCCAGCAGCATCGGGACAGGGGGATCAGGTTCACCCCTCCACTTT
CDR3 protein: CASSIGTGGSGSPLHF

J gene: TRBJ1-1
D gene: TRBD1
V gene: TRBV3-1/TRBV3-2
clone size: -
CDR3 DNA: TGTGCCAGCAGGGAACAGGGGAAGACTGAAGCTTTCTTT
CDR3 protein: CASREQGKTEAFF

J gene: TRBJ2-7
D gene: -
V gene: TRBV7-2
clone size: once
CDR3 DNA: TGTGCCAGCAGCTTAGGACAGGCGAGCTCCTACGAGCAGTACTTC
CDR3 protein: CASSLGQASSYEQYF

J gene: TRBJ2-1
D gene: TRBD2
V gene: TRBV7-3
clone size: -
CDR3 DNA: TGTGCCAGCAGCTTCACCAGCGGGAGCGATGAGCAGTTCTTC
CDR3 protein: CASSFTSGSDEQFF

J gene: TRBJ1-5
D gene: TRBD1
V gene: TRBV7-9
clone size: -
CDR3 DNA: TGTGCCAGCAGCGCGAGACAGGGAAGGGGTGCTCAGCCCCAGCATTTT
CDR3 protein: CASSARQGRGAQPQHF

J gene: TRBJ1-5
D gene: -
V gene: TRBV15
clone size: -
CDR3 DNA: TGTGCCACCAGCGGCGGGTCCTTTAGCAATCAGCCCCAGCATTTT
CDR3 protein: CATSGGSFSNQPQHF

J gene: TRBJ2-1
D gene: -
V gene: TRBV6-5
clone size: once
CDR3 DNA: TGTGCCAGCAGGCGGGCACGGGGATTGGATGAGCAGTTCTTC
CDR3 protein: CASRRARGLDEQFF

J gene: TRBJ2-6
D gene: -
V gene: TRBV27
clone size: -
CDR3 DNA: TGTGCCAGCAGATCTTCTGGGGCCAACGTCCTGACTTTC
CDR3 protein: CASRSSGANVLTF

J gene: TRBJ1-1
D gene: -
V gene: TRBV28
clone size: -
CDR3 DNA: TGTGCCAGCAGTTTATCATTTGAAGCTTTCTTT
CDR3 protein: CASSLSFEAFF

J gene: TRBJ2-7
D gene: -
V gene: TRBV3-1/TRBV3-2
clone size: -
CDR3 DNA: TGTGCCAGCAGCCAAGCGGCCAGGGGTTACGAGCAGTACTTC
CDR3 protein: CASSQAARGYEQYF

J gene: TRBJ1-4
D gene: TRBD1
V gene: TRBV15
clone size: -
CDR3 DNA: TGTGCCACCAGCAGATCACAGGGGGTTAATGAAAAACTGTTTTTT
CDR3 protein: CATSRSQGVNEKLFF

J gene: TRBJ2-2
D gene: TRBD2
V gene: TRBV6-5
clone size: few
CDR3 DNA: TGTGCCAGCAGTTACGTAGCGGGAATCACCGGGGAGCTGTTTTTT
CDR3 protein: CASSYVAGITGELFF

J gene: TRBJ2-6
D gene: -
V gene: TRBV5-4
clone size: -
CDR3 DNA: TGTGCCAGCAGCTTTGGAGGAACGGGTTCTGGGGCCAACGTCCTGACTTTC
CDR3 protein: CASSFGGTGSGANVLTF

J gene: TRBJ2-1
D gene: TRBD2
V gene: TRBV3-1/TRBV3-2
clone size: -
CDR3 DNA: TGTGCCAGCAGCTATAGACTAGCGGATAACAATGAGCAGTTCTTC
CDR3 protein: CASSYRLADNNEQFF